The T cell receptor (beta chain) described here comes from a study of CD8 T cells in ankylosing spondylitis. Study-wide results and caveats: In ankylosing spondylitis blood, a motif of fewer than 10 highly homologous TCR beta variants appeared characteristic.

This clonotype was observed a few times. Its antigen is not known. TCRdb re-derived calls from the 5' RACE reads in MiXCR, one entry per CDR3 protein. This sample has some 140,000 distinct CDR3 sequences, with roughly 17% found just once. This CDR3 comprises 14 residues. From germline, CDR1 is MNHEY and CDR2 SMNVEV (reference sequence). Trimming left V 3 bases short and J 8 bases short, with 16 bases between. Sequenced sample: blood, either unsorted or a sorted T cell fraction (not recorded which). This receptor was obtained from a male donor with ankylosing spondylitis. This rearrangement joins TRBV27 to TRBJ1-2; D possibly corresponds to TRBD1 (6 bases). CDR3 bases: TGTGCCAGCAGTTTTACCCCGGACAGAGAGGGCTACACCTTC. This translates into CASSFTPDREGYTF.